A single sample is the source of the 22 T cell receptor beta chains below, sequenced in a study of vaccination and CD4 T cells after COVID-19. Treatment denoted: roughly ten-day PBMC culture with coronavirus spike peptide pools or control peptides (ViraFEST assay). Unexposed donor CD4+ T cells predated the COVID-19 pandemic, collected 2011-2018. Antigens for these TCRs are unknown. With the Oncomine TCR Beta short-read assay, DNA from cultured CD4+ T cells was sequenced. Genomic DNA was taken out of cultured CD4+ T cells by extraction. In TCRdb, the PCR reads were re-called with MiXCR into one record per CDR3 protein. The sample carries 9,500 to 14,000 distinct CDR3 sequences, about 40% recorded once. Sequences were obtained from CD4+ T cells from blood, cultured in vitro. Receptor source: a human donor in good health.

The chain combines TRBV6-1 with TRBJ2-1, with 8 bases matching TRBD1. This CDR3 region has 16 residues. After removal of 6 bases from V and 3 bases from J, the junction contained 10 bases not matched to a gene. CDR1 is MNHNS and CDR2 is SASEGT in the germline V gene. The CDR3 reads CASRLGTGNLYNEQFF. CDR3 nucleotide sequence: TGTGCCAGCAGGCTCGGGACAGGAAACCTCTACAATGAGCAGTTCTTC.

A few counts support this clonotype. The limits of the CDR3 on the DNA are not certain, so only TCRdb's listed CDR3 is given. The chain is built from TRBV7-9 and TRBJ2-1; the table names TRBD1, a call not compared with the DNA. The CDR3 comprises 13 residues, both ends counted. Germline CDR1 is SEHNR and CDR2 is FQNEAQ (reference sequence). The CDR3 loop reads CASSRFGAGSEFF.

The gene calls are TRBV15 and TRBJ2-2; a weak D match, TRBD2 (5 bases). The V and J ends lost 5 bases and 7 bases respectively, with 23 bases between them. This CDR3 region has 17 residues. Germline CDR1 reads LNHNV; CDR2 reads YYDKDF (reference sequence). This chain's CDR3 is CATSASPPGIIVGELFF. DNA of the CDR3: TGTGCCACCAGCGCGTCCCCTCCGGGAATAATCGTCGGGGAGCTGTTTTTT.

The V gene is TRBV28, the J gene TRBJ1-1, with D tentatively TRBD1 (6 bases). With 5 bases removed from V and 5 bases from J, the gap between germline ends came to 15 bases. Germline lookup yields CDR1 MDHEN and CDR2 SYDVKM. This CDR3 has 14 residues. This CDR3 is CASSPGGAGTEAFF. The CDR3, as DNA: TGTGCCAGCAGTCCCGGGGGCGCCGGTACTGAAGCTTTCTTT.

This sequence joins TRBV15 and TRBJ2-5; TRBD2 matches 9 bases. Trimming took 0 bases from V and 2 from J; bases not matched to a gene: 4. The germline V gene has CDR1 LNHNV and CDR2 YYDKDF (reference sequence). This CDR3 comprises 16 residues. The CDR3 coding sequence is TGTGCCACCAGCAGAGAGACTAGCGGATTTCAAGAGACCCAGTACTTC. It translates to CATSRETSGFQETQYF.

The V and J genes are TRBV6-1 and TRBJ2-3, with 15 bases identical to TRBD2. V shed 7 bases, J shed 1 base, and the junction held 9 bases outside the gene matches. From germline, CDR1 is MNHNS and CDR2 SASEGT. The CDR3 covers 18 residues. The CDR3 DNA sequence: TGTGCCAGCACCCAAGGGACTAGCGGGAGGTGGGGCACAGATACGCAGTATTTT. Translation: CASTQGTSGRWGTDTQYF.

This clonotype has only one observation. The chain joins TRBV7-2 to TRBJ2-3, with a possible D match to TRBD2 (7 bases). CDR3 length: 15 amino acids. V was pared by 8 bases and J by 1 base, with 16 bases between. In germline, CDR1 is SGHTA, CDR2 FQGNSA. In nucleotides, the CDR3 is TGTGCCAGCCGCTCGGGGGGCCGGGGCACAGATACGCAGTATTTT. The encoded protein is CASRSGGRGTDTQYF.

In its sample, this clonotype was seen a few times. The chain joins TRBV20-1 to TRBJ1-1; D possibly corresponds to TRBD1 (5 bases). Germline-derived CDR1 and CDR2 are DFQATT and SNEGSKA (reference sequence). The V end was cut by 1 base, the J end by 3 bases, with 9 bases between. The CDR3 length is 13 residues. The CDR3 nucleotides read TGCAGTGCTAGAGGATGGGGGGACACTGAAGCTTTCTTT. Translation gives CSARGWGDTEAFF.

This clonotype was counted once. The chain is built from TRBV12-3 or TRBV12-4 and TRBJ1-1; D is unclear. The CDR3 sequence is 13 residues long. The ends were cut back, 2 bases at V and 8 bases at J, with 12 bases in the middle. DNA for the CDR3: TGTGCCAGCAGTTTATTCCCTTCCAGCGAAGCTTTCTTT. This gives the protein CASSLFPSSEAFF.

This clonotype was detected only a few times. J is TRBJ2-2 and V is TRBV11-2, with a weak D call TRBD2 (6 bases). Trimming cost V 0 bases and J 4 bases, with 9 bases left between them. Germline V gives CDR1 SGHAT, CDR2 FQNNGV. The CDR3 consists of 15 residues. Written as DNA, the CDR3 is TGTGCCAGCAGCTTAGATGGGGGGAGCACCGGGGAGCTGTTTTTT. Translating gives CASSLDGGSTGELFF.

The chain is built from TRBV20-1 and TRBJ2-1; 11 bases match TRBD2. The CDR3 sequence is 15 residues long. The ends lost 2 bases at V and 7 bases at J; junction bases unmatched: 7. In germline, CDR1 is DFQATT, CDR2 SNEGSKA (reference sequence). Here the CDR3 reads CSARLVSGRGNEQFF. CDR3 sequence (DNA): TGCAGTGCTAGACTGGTTAGCGGGAGGGGGAATGAGCAGTTCTTC.

This chain uses TRBV20-1 with TRBJ1-6; D ambiguous. The CDR3 extends over 15 amino acids. The germline V gene encodes CDR1 DFQATT and CDR2 SNEGSKA (reference sequence). V was shortened by 6 bases and J by 5 bases, with 17 bases between the two germline ends. In DNA, the CDR3 is TGCAGTGCAAGACGACACCTGAAGAATAATTCACCCCTCCACTTT. Its protein is CSARRHLKNNSPLHF.

This clonotype showed up just a few times. The CDR3 DNA is TGCAGTGCTAGGTGGCAGGGGGGAGGCGAGCAGTACTTC. Amino acids: CSARWQGGGEQYF. The gene calls are TRBV20-1 and TRBJ2-7; D is perhaps TRBD1 (7 bases). CDR1 and CDR2 from the germline V gene are DFQATT and SNEGSKA (reference sequence). This CDR3 region has 13 residues. Trimming shortened V by 3 bases and J by 6 bases, and 15 bases separated the two germline ends.

The genes are TRBV5-1 and TRBJ2-5; the D is unclear. Germline V gives CDR1 SGHRS, CDR2 YFSETQ. The CDR3 extends over 13 amino acids. Trimming removed 5 bases at V and 1 base at J, with 9 bases between. CDR3 bases: TGCGCCAGCAGAGGCGGTAGCCAAGAGACCCAGTACTTC. Translated: CASRGGSQETQYF.

The V gene is TRBV12-3 or TRBV12-4, the J gene TRBJ2-5; D perhaps matches TRBD1 (6 bases). CDR3 length equals 14 residues. Trimming removed 1 base at V and 1 base at J, with 7 bases between. As DNA, the CDR3 is TGTGCCAGCAGTTTAGGACAGGTCCAAGAGACCCAGTACTTC. It is translated as CASSLGQVQETQYF.

This chain links TRBV4-1 with TRBJ2-7; the match to TRBD2 covers 9 bases. Trimming at V came to 0 bases and at J to 7 bases, leaving 10 bases not matched to a gene. The CDR3 contains 16 residues. The germline CDR1 and CDR2 sequences are MGHRA and YSYEKL. In DNA, the CDR3 is TGCGCCAGCAGCCAAGAAGAGCTAGCGGGGACGGGGGAGCAGTACTTC. Its protein is CASSQEELAGTGEQYF.

The table lists this clonotype with a few counts. The chain joins TRBV10-3 to TRBJ2-1; 7 bases agree with TRBD2. V was clipped by 6 bases and J by 5 bases; unmatched bases: 4. Germline V gene lookup returns CDR1 ENHRY and CDR2 SYGVKD. CDR3 size: 13 residues. The CDR3 region has the DNA TGTGCCATCAGAGGGCTAGCGGACAATGAGCAGTTCTTC. The encoded protein is CAIRGLADNEQFF.

This clonotype has just a few counts. This chain connects TRBV6-1 to TRBJ1-6, with D unclear. Trimming shortened V by 5 bases and J by 12 bases, and 8 bases separated the two germline ends. Germline V gene data show CDR1 as MNHNS and CDR2 as SASEGT. The CDR3 is made up of 11 amino acids. CDR3 region: CASSNQGPLHF. For the CDR3, the DNA is TGTGCCAGCAGTAACCAAGGACCCCTCCACTTT.

The V gene is TRBV20-1, the J gene TRBJ2-7; D may be TRBD2 (6 bases). The CDR3 runs to 14 residues. Trimming removed 1 base from V and 7 bases from J, with 17 bases in between. The germline V gene encodes CDR1 DFQATT and CDR2 SNEGSKA (reference sequence). The CDR3: CSARGHLLAGEQYF. CDR3 DNA: TGCAGTGCTAGAGGCCATTTACTAGCAGGGGAGCAGTACTTC.

The chain couples TRBV4-2 to TRBJ2-7; D remains ambiguous. The V gene lost 1 base and the J gene lost 3 bases, with 10 bases spanning the gap. The CDR3 covers 14 residues. Looked up from germline, CDR1 is LGHNA and CDR2 is YNFKEQ. CDR3 bases: TGTGCCAGCAGCCAAGGGCACAACAGCTACGAGCAGTACTTC. The encoded protein is CASSQGHNSYEQYF.

The chain has TRBV6-1 and TRBJ2-7, with TRBD1 identical over 7 bases. The CDR3 sequence is 16 residues long. Trimming cost V 6 bases and J 0 bases; bases outside gene matches: 11. CDR1 is MNHNS, CDR2 SASEGT, per germline. Written as DNA, the CDR3 is TGTGCCAGCAGCTTCCCCCGGACAGGCCACTCCTACGAGCAGTACTTC. Protein product: CASSFPRTGHSYEQYF.

V gene TRBV20-1 combines with J gene TRBJ2-1; D gene ambiguous. CDR3 length: 14 residues. Trimming took off 8 bases at V and 5 bases at J, with 19 bases between the two ends. CDR1 and CDR2 (germline): DFQATT, SNEGSKA (reference sequence). CDR3 coding DNA: TGCAGTTCTATCTCTAACGGCCCGAACAATGAGCAGTTCTTC. It is translated as CSSISNGPNNEQFF.